This is a list of T cell receptor beta chains from one sample in a study of shared clonotypes between healthy human individuals. Clones were sequenced by immunoSEQ multiplex PCR, and TCRdb holds only the in-frame ones, with some missing. The sample lists around 2.5 million clones, over 85% occurring once. Input material: naive CD4+ T cells from PBMCs. The source of these receptors is a young man in good health. Some clones in this sample may be carry-over from other donors' samples. Each CDR3 is given with its conserved first and last residue. A D gene is named only where the DNA matches it firmly. A row's size may be missing; if present it is once, few, many or a size class.

d_gene | j_gene | abundance | v_gene | CDR3aa | CDR3nt
NA | TRBJ1-4 | few | TRBV30 | CAWSVMSEKLFF | TGTGCCTGGAGTGTAATGAGTGAAAAACTGTTTTTT
NA | TRBJ2-5 | NA | TRBV4-2 | CASSQGDGRETQYF | TGTGCCAGCAGCCAAGGGGACGGGCGGGAGACCCAGTACTTC
TRBD1 | TRBJ1-2 | NA | TRBV30 | CAWASGTVTGYTF | TGTGCCTGGGCTTCCGGGACAGTGACTGGCTACACCTTC
TRBD2 | TRBJ2-2 | NA | TRBV28 | CASGPLAGGAGELFF | TGTGCCAGCGGCCCACTAGCGGGAGGGGCCGGGGAGCTGTTTTTT
TRBD2 | TRBJ2-3 | NA | TRBV28 | CASSRLTSGRATDTQYF | TGTGCCAGCAGTCGGCTGACTAGCGGGAGAGCCACAGATACGCAGTATTTT
NA | TRBJ2-7 | NA | TRBV27 | CASSPWGLEQYF | TGTGCCAGCAGCCCCTGGGGTTTGGAGCAGTACTTC
NA | TRBJ1-2 | NA | TRBV6-5 | CASSYRRVGYGYTF | TGTGCCAGCAGTTACCGCAGGGTGGGGTATGGCTACACCTTC
TRBD1 | TRBJ2-2 | NA | TRBV18 | CASSPQGTGATTGELFF | TGTGCCAGCTCACCACAAGGGACAGGGGCCACCACCGGGGAGCTGTTTTTT
NA | TRBJ2-7 | NA | TRBV28 | CASSPAGTGNYEQYF | TGTGCCAGCAGTCCAGCCGGGACTGGGAACTACGAGCAGTACTTC
NA | TRBJ1-1 | NA | TRBV11-2 | CASSHAGSKNTEAFF | TGTGCCAGCAGCCATGCGGGGAGCAAGAACACTGAAGCTTTCTTT
NA | TRBJ2-3 | NA | TRBV28 | CASSLTSSLLGLPDTQYF | TGTGCCAGCAGTTTAACCTCGTCTCTGCTCGGGTTGCCTGATACGCAGTATTTT
NA | TRBJ2-7 | NA | TRBV10-3 | CAIRAGTPPYEQYF | TGTGCCATCAGGGCCGGGACACCTCCCTACGAGCAGTACTTC
TRBD2 | TRBJ2-3 | NA | TRBV5-1 | CASRGTSGSTDTQYF | TGCGCCAGCAGGGGGACTAGCGGGAGTACAGATACGCAGTATTTT
TRBD1 | TRBJ2-7 | NA | TRBV29-1 | CSVEGFRDRPSYEQYF | TGCAGCGTTGAAGGCTTCCGGGACAGGCCATCCTACGAGCAGTACTTC
NA | TRBJ1-1 | NA | TRBV5-1 | CASSFGAPNTEAFF | TGCGCCAGCAGCTTCGGGGCCCCGAACACTGAAGCTTTCTTT